The 13 T cell receptor beta chains listed next were all sequenced from one sample in a study of shared clonotypes between healthy human individuals. Some clones are missing from TCRdb's copy, which holds only in-frame ones; the method was immunoSEQ multiplex PCR. The sample lists hundreds of thousands of clones, around 96% occurring once. The naive CD8 fraction comprised CD45RO-negative cells positively selected for CCR7 and excluded terminally differentiated effector memory CD45RA+ cells. Sequences were obtained from naive CD8+ T cells sorted from blood. The receptors here all came from a young woman in good health.

The chain is built from TRBV29-1 and TRBJ2-1; 10 bases match TRBD1. This CDR3 has 17 residues. The V gene end was trimmed by 1 base and the J gene end by 7 bases; junction bases not matched to a gene: 13. Germline CDR1 is SQVTM and CDR2 is ANQGSEA. The CDR3 region has the DNA TGCAGCGTTGAAGCCACCCTCCGAGACAGGGGGCAGAATGAGCAGTTCTTC. Its protein is CSVEATLRDRGQNEQFF.

The V call is TRBV27, the J call TRBJ2-3, with unresolved D. Germline V gene lookup returns CDR1 MNHEY and CDR2 SMNVEV (reference sequence). V was pared by 5 bases and J by 2 bases, with 17 bases between. This CDR3 has 16 residues. The CDR3 is CASSPITGGPTDTQYF. CDR3 sequence (DNA): TGTGCCAGCAGTCCCATTACTGGCGGCCCCACAGATACGCAGTATTTT.

The genes are TRBV6-1 and TRBJ2-7; TRBD1 might be the D (5 bases). The germline V and J ends were trimmed by 4 bases and 1 base, with 11 bases remaining between them. This CDR3 region has 14 residues. CDR1 is MNHNS and CDR2 is SASEGT in the germline V gene. CDR3 amino acids: CASSVQGGSYEQYF. The CDR3 DNA sequence: TGTGCCAGCAGTGTTCAGGGCGGTTCCTACGAGCAGTACTTC.

The V and J genes are TRBV6-6 and TRBJ1-1; D unclear. The CDR3 is made up of 13 amino acids. The V and J ends lost 0 bases and 3 bases respectively, with 5 bases between them. Germline CDR1 is MNHNY and CDR2 is SVGAGI (reference sequence). The chain's CDR3 is CASSYSVDTEAFF. The CDR3 nucleotides read TGTGCCAGCAGTTACTCTGTGGACACTGAAGCTTTCTTT.

The J gene is TRBJ2-3, the V gene TRBV9; tentatively, D is TRBD1 (5 bases). The length of the CDR3 is 15 residues. V was clipped by 0 bases and J by 4 bases, with 12 bases between them. The V gene's germline CDR1 is SGDLS and CDR2 YYNGEE. Written as DNA, the CDR3 is TGTGCCAGCAGCGTAGATGGGGCTTTTGCAGATACGCAGTATTTT. It translates to CASSVDGAFADTQYF. The full variable domain, completed using reference TRBV9 and TRBJ2-3, is DSGVTQTPKHLITATGQRVTLRCSPRSGDLSVYWYQQSLDQGLQFLIQYYNGEERAKGNILERFSAQQFPDLHSELNLSSLELGDSALYFCASSVDGAFADTQYFGPGTRLTVL.

The V gene is TRBV28, the J gene TRBJ1-1, with a tentative D call TRBD1 (6 bases). This CDR3 is built from 13 residues. Germline V gene data show CDR1 as MDHEN and CDR2 as SYDVKM. The germline V and J ends were trimmed by 6 bases and 6 bases, with 14 bases remaining between them. In nucleotides, the CDR3 is TGTGCCAGCAGGCTAACAGGGTTCGCTGAAGCTTTCTTT. Translated, it gives CASRLTGFAEAFF.

About this clone: The sample carries other DNA sequences with the same CDR3. The chain employs TRBV27 and TRBJ1-5, with 7 bases lining up with TRBD1. CDR3 length: 15 residues. Per the germline V gene, CDR1 is MNHEY and CDR2 is SMNVEV (reference sequence). The V gene end was trimmed by 2 bases and the J gene end by 2 bases; junction bases not matched to a gene: 3. CDR3 sequence reads: CASSLGTGGNQPQHF. The CDR3 nucleotides read TGTGCCAGCAGTTTAGGAACAGGGGGCAATCAGCCCCAGCATTTT.

The CDR3 reads CASSFRDRAYEQYF. CDR3 DNA sequence: TGTGCCAGCAGCTTTCGGGACAGGGCGTACGAGCAGTACTTC. The chain recombines TRBV7-8 with TRBJ2-7, with TRBD1 identical over 9 bases. CDR3 length: 14 amino acids. The germline CDR1 and CDR2 sequences are SGHVS and FQNEAQ. The V segment lost 3 bases and the J segment 4 bases; nucleotides outside the gene matches: 4.

The rearrangement joins TRBV23-1 to TRBJ2-7; 7 bases fit TRBD2. TRBV23-1 qualifies as an ORF whose function is uncertain. J gave up 4 bases and V 8 bases, and 8 bases lay outside the gene matches. CDR3 length: 13 amino acids. Written as DNA, the CDR3 is TGCGCCAGCGTCGGGGGGTGTAGATACGAGCAGTACTTC. It specifies CASVGGCRYEQYF.

The rearrangement uses TRBV28 and TRBJ1-1; D uncertain. This CDR3 spans 13 amino acids. The germline V gene encodes CDR1 MDHEN and CDR2 SYDVKM. With 6 bases removed from V and 1 base from J, the gap between germline ends came to 9 bases. The CDR3, as DNA: TGTGCCAGCAGGGGGAATGCGAACACTGAAGCTTTCTTT. This encodes CASRGNANTEAFF. The full variable domain, rest sourced from reference TRBV28 and TRBJ1-1, is DVKVTQSSRYLVKRTGEKVFLECVQDMDHENMFWYRQDPGLGLRLIYFSYDVKMKEKGDIPEGYSVSREKKERFSLILESASTNQTSMYLCASRGNANTEAFFGQGTRLTVV.

The chain is built from TRBV4-1 and TRBJ2-7; the D is unclear. Germline loops: CDR1 MGHRA, CDR2 YSYEKL. This CDR3 region has 13 residues. Trimming took off 0 bases at V and 3 bases at J, with 6 bases between the two ends. This CDR3 reads CASSQDSDYEQYF. Here the CDR3 DNA reads TGCGCCAGCAGCCAAGATTCGGACTACGAGCAGTACTTC.

This rearrangement joins TRBV2 to TRBJ2-1, with unresolved D. Trimming removed 7 bases at V and 8 bases at J, with 18 bases between. This CDR3 contains 14 residues. From germline, CDR1 is SNHLY and CDR2 FYNNEI. This CDR3 reads CASTDWGRVDEQFF. The CDR3 nucleotides read TGTGCCAGCACCGACTGGGGAAGGGTCGATGAGCAGTTCTTC.

The chain uses TRBV5-5 and TRBJ2-3; possibly TRBD1 for D (5 bases). Trimming pared 4 bases from V and 8 bases from J, leaving 11 bases between. The CDR3 loop spans 12 amino acids. Germline values: CDR1 SGHKS, CDR2 YYEKEE (reference sequence). The CDR3: CASSIGVPTQYF. The CDR3 DNA reads TGTGCCAGCAGCATAGGGGTTCCTACGCAGTATTTT.